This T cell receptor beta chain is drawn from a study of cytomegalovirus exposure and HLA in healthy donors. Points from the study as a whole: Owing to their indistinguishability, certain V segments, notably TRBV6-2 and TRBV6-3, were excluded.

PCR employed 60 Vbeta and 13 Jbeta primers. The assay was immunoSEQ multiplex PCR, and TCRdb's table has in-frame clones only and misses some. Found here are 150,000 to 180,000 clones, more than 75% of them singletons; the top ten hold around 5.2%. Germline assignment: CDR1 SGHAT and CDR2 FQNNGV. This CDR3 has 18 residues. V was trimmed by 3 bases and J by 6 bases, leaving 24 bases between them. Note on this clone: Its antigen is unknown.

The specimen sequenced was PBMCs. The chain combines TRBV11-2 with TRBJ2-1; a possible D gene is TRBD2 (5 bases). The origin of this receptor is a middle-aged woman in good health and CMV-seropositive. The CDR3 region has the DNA TGTGCCAGCAGCTTCGAGCGTCATCTAGCAACATCCAGCAATGAGCAGTTCTTC. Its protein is CASSFERHLATSSNEQFF. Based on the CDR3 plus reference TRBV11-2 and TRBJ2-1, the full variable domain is EAGVAQSPRYKIIEKRQSVAFWCNPISGHATLYWYQQILGQGPKLLIQFQNNGVVDDSQLPKDRFSAERLKGVDSTLKIQPAKLEDSAVYLCASSFERHLATSSNEQFFGPGTRLTVL.